What follows is one TCR beta chain and its context. At one boundary the junction diverges from the germline segment, which might be a read error. Other DNA sequences in this specimen translate into the identical CDR3. The data were obtained in a study of graft-versus-host responses after intestinal transplantation. This CDR3 has 14 amino acids. Looked up from germline, CDR1 is GTSNPN and CDR2 is SVGIG (reference sequence). TCRdb's copy holds only in-frame clones and misses some; the assay was immunoSEQ multiplex PCR. The profile shows more than 9,500 clones, roughly 30% of them singletons. Researchers placed roughly 200,000 CFSE-labeled responder cells in culture with roughly 200,000 irradiated, violet-dye-labeled stimulator cells. Following the reaction, CD3+CD4+ and CD3+CD8+ responders that were proliferating and CFSE-low underwent sorting.

The sample was alloreactive CD8+ T cells from a mixed lymphocyte reaction culture, taken before intestinal transplant. Subset given: CFSE-low proliferating T cells sorted from approximately six-day pre-transplant mixed lymphocyte reaction (GvH or HvG direction). This TCR was recovered from a human patient who received an intestinal transplant. The rearrangement links TRBV30 to TRBJ1-5; D ambiguous. The CDR3 nucleotides are TGTGCTTGGAGTGGTGGATATAGCAATCAGCCCCAGCATTTT. This codes for CAWSGGYSNQPQHF.